This T cell receptor beta chain was obtained from a study of cytomegalovirus exposure and HLA in healthy donors. A multiplex PCR was run with 60 Vbeta primers and 13 Jbeta primers. The method was immunoSEQ multiplex PCR; TCRdb's version includes in-frame clones alone and lacks a portion of them. The sample holds approximately 160,000 clones, roughly 80% seen once. General study points: There were several of the most significant clusters that appeared linked to common viral pathogens in a later analysis.

The CDR3 is 15 residues long. Germline CDR1 is WNHNN and CDR2 is SYGVQD (reference sequence). Concerning this clone: Antigen specificity is unknown.

Sample: PBMCs. The V call is TRBV10-1, the J call TRBJ2-5; TRBD2 matches 8 bases. With the DNA end fitting TRBJ2-7 better, the J assignment may be wrong. The sequence came from a man aged 18 to 30 in good health and CMV-seronegative. The CDR3: CASSPGLAASYEQYF. Written as DNA, the CDR3 is TGCGCCAGCAGCCCAGGACTAGCTGCGTCCTACGAGCAGTACTTC.